The 23 T cell receptor beta chains below all came from one sample that was sequenced in a study of tumour-infiltrating T cells in Burkitt lymphoma. This table comes from immunoSEQ multiplex PCR, and its TCRdb copy is limited to in-frame clones, with some not included. The sample carries approximately 15,000 clones, around 30% recorded once. The sample consisted of tumor tissue. These receptors were collected from a human donor with diffuse large B-cell lymphoma.

This clone was seen a few times. The CDR3 sequence is CASSQETSVPGELFF. The CDR3 bases are TGTGCCAGCAGCCAGGAAACTAGTGTCCCCGGGGAGCTGTTTTTT. This chain links TRBV14 with TRBJ2-2, with a tentative D call TRBD2 (5 bases). Germline-derived CDR1 and CDR2 are SGHDN and FVKESK. The V end was cut by 3 bases, the J end by 6 bases, with 14 bases between. The CDR3 consists of 15 residues.

This clone came up a few times. The chain recombines TRBV2 with TRBJ1-4; D is uncertain. CDR3 size: 11 residues. Trimming left V 6 bases short and J 12 bases short, with 11 bases between. Germline CDR1 SNHLY, CDR2 FYNNEI. The CDR3 is CASSTVGQLFF. CDR3 DNA: TGTGCCAGCAGCACGGTCGGACAACTGTTTTTT.

This chain joins TRBV9 and TRBJ2-2; tentative D call: TRBD2 (5 bases). The CDR3 extends over 16 amino acids. V gave up 2 bases and J gave up 3 bases, with 14 bases separating them. The V gene's germline CDR1 is SGDLS and CDR2 YYNGEE. CDR3 region: CASSVDAGLYTGELFF. The CDR3 nucleotides read TGTGCCAGCAGCGTTGACGCCGGACTTTACACCGGGGAGCTGTTTTTT. Full variable domain (missing parts from reference TRBV9 and TRBJ2-2): DSGVTQTPKHLITATGQRVTLRCSPRSGDLSVYWYQQSLDQGLQFLIQYYNGEERAKGNILERFSAQQFPDLHSELNLSSLELGDSALYFCASSVDAGLYTGELFFGEGSRLTVL.

This clone was recorded a few times. CDR3 region: CSVEPPSGTGELFF. The CDR3, as DNA: TGCAGCGTTGAACCACCATCGGGCACCGGGGAGCTGTTTTTT. The chain joins TRBV29-1 to TRBJ2-2, with unresolved D. The CDR3 consists of 14 residues. Trimming left V 2 bases short and J 4 bases short, with 11 bases between. Germline V gene lookup returns CDR1 SQVTM and CDR2 ANQGSEA.

The gene calls are TRBV20-1 and TRBJ1-2; D is uncertain. The V end lost 0 bases, the J end lost 8 bases, and 4 bases lay between the germline ends. Germline-derived CDR1 and CDR2 are DFQATT and SNEGSKA (reference sequence). The CDR3 is 10 residues long. The CDR3 protein is CSAREGGYTF. CDR3 DNA sequence: TGCAGTGCTAGAGAAGGCGGCTACACCTTC.

In this sample, this clone turned up a few times. The CDR3 DNA reads TGTGCCAGCAGCGTAGTCGGCAGCAGCTCCTACAATGAGCAGTTCTTC. Translation gives CASSVVGSSSYNEQFF. This chain connects TRBV9 to TRBJ2-1, with D unclear. There are 16 residues in the CDR3. V lost 0 bases and J 0 bases, leaving 10 bases between the germline ends. The germline gives CDR1 SGDLS, CDR2 YYNGEE.

The J gene is TRBJ2-3, the V gene TRBV9; D is possibly TRBD2 (7 bases). V was shortened by 2 bases and J by 3 bases, with 10 bases between the two germline ends. CDR1 and CDR2 (germline): SGDLS, YYNGEE. The CDR3 runs to 14 residues. CDR3 DNA sequence: TGTGCCAGCAGCGTGGGGGGGCTTACAGATACGCAGTATTTT. Residues: CASSVGGLTDTQYF.

This clone has more than one count but fewer than ten. J is TRBJ1-1 and V is TRBV6-5; D not certain. In germline, CDR1 is MNHEY, CDR2 SVGAGI. Trimming took 2 bases from V and 1 from J, leaving 5 bases between them. This CDR3 contains 13 residues. CDR3 region: CASSYGKNTEAFF. Written as DNA, the CDR3 is TGTGCCAGCAGTTACGGAAAGAACACTGAAGCTTTCTTT.

The V gene is TRBV4-1, the J gene TRBJ2-7; 7 bases fit TRBD1. Unmatched junction bases numbered 7, after V lost 3 bases and J lost 2 bases. Per the germline V gene, CDR1 is MGHRA and CDR2 is YSYEKL. CDR3 length: 15 amino acids. Written as DNA, the CDR3 is TGCGCCAGCAGCCACCTCCCGGGACAGCCCTACGAGCAGTACTTC. The encoded protein is CASSHLPGQPYEQYF.

This clone was found a few times. The chain has TRBV20-1 and TRBJ2-5; D gene uncertain. Trimming pared 3 bases from V and 4 bases from J, leaving 6 bases between. This CDR3 is built from 11 residues. Germline-derived CDR1 and CDR2 are DFQATT and SNEGSKA (reference sequence). For the CDR3, the DNA is TGCAGTGCTAGTCTGGTAGAGACCCAGTACTTC. As protein: CSASLVETQYF.

J is TRBJ2-3 and V is TRBV28; TRBD1 matches at 7 bases. The length of the CDR3 is 15 residues. The junction had 7 bases not matched to a gene; V was cut back by 6 bases and J by 1 base. CDR1 and CDR2 from the germline V gene are MDHEN and SYDVKM. The CDR3 DNA sequence: TGTGCCAGCAGAAAACAGGGGTTGCGCACAGATACGCAGTATTTT. This codes for CASRKQGLRTDTQYF.

This chain connects TRBV6-1 to TRBJ2-2; TRBD1 aligns across 8 bases. The CDR3 contains 16 residues. Germline V gives CDR1 MNHNS, CDR2 SASEGT. V lost 3 bases, J lost 7 bases, and 10 bases stayed unmatched. CDR3 loop: CASSDLQGAMGGELFF. The CDR3 bases are TGTGCCAGCAGTGACCTCCAGGGGGCTATGGGCGGGGAGCTGTTTTTT.

The rearrangement joins TRBV19 to TRBJ2-1, with 9 positions matching TRBD2. The CDR3 spans 15 residues. Trimming took 4 bases from V and 2 from J; bases not matched to a gene: 3. The germline gives CDR1 LNHDA, CDR2 SQIVND (reference sequence). CDR3 sequence (DNA): TGTGCCAGTAGTACGGGGACTAGCCCCTACAATGAGCAGTTCTTC. It codes for CASSTGTSPYNEQFF.

This clone was observed a few times. The V and J genes are TRBV30 and TRBJ1-4; no reliable D call. Trimming stripped 0 bases from V and 0 bases from J, with 5 bases between. Germline V gene lookup returns CDR1 GTSNPN and CDR2 SVGIG (reference sequence). The CDR3 is 14 residues long. CDR3 coding DNA: TGTGCCTGGAGTGTGAAGGCAACTAATGAAAAACTGTTTTTT. Translated, it gives CAWSVKATNEKLFF. The variable domain in full, with the rest retrieved from reference TRBV30 and TRBJ1-4, is SQTIHQWPATLVQPVGSPLSLECTVEGTSNPNLYWYRQAAGRGLQLLFYSVGIGQISSEVPQNLSASRPQDRQFILSSKKLLLSDSGFYLCAWSVKATNEKLFFGSGTQLSVL.

The chain carries TRBV7-3 and TRBJ2-1, with 11 bases lining up with TRBD2. The V gene's germline CDR1 is SGHTA and CDR2 FQGTGA. This CDR3 is 20 amino acids long. Losses at the gene ends were 0 bases for V and 4 bases for J; bases not matched to a gene: 14. The DNA of the CDR3 is TGTGCCAGCAGCTTAACGGCTCCGGTGGTAGCGGGAGGGCCTTACAATGAGCAGTTCTTC. Translating it yields CASSLTAPVVAGGPYNEQFF.

This clone is medium-sized. The chain uses TRBV5-6 and TRBJ1-2, with a tentative D call TRBD1 (5 bases). The CDR3 covers 15 residues. The V end lost 4 bases, the J end lost 7 bases, and 20 bases lay between the germline ends. The germline V gene has CDR1 SGHDT and CDR2 YYEEEE. As DNA, the CDR3 is TGTGCCAGCAGCACAATGACAGTCCCCCACTTTGGCTACACCTTC. This sequence encodes CASSTMTVPHFGYTF.

This clone was seen a few times. CDR3 sequence (DNA): TGTGCCAGCTCATCCTCGACAGCCCTCACAGATACGCAGTATTTT. It is translated as CASSSSTALTDTQYF. The J gene is TRBJ2-3, the V gene TRBV18, with D perhaps TRBD1 (5 bases). The CDR3 loop spans 15 amino acids. V lost 5 bases, J lost 2 bases, and 14 bases lay in between. The V gene's germline CDR1 is KGHSH and CDR2 LQKENI. The whole variable domain, remainder taken from reference TRBV18 and TRBJ2-3, is NAGVMQNPRHLVRRRGQEARLRCSPMKGHSHVYWYRQLPEEGLKFMVYLQKENIIDESGMPKERFSAEFPKEGPSILRIQQVVRGDSAAYFCASSSSTALTDTQYFGPGTRLTVL.

In this sample, this clone turned up a few times. DNA of the CDR3: TGTGCCAGCAGTTTTACGTCGGGACTACCTGAAGATACGCAGTATTTT. Protein: CASSFTSGLPEDTQYF. The V and J genes are TRBV6-6 and TRBJ2-3, with TRBD2 identical over 7 bases. The CDR3 extends over 16 amino acids. The V segment lost 4 bases and the J segment 5 bases; nucleotides outside the gene matches: 12. Germline-derived CDR1 and CDR2 are MNHNY and SVGAGI (reference sequence).

The V and J genes are TRBV29-1 and TRBJ2-7, with unresolved D. Looked up from germline, CDR1 is SQVTM and CDR2 is ANQGSEA. Trimming stripped 0 bases from V and 6 bases from J, with 12 bases between. This CDR3 region has 13 residues. This CDR3 is CSVEESPASEQYF. Here the CDR3 DNA reads TGCAGCGTTGAAGAGAGTCCAGCGTCCGAGCAGTACTTC.

The chain uses TRBV29-1 and TRBJ2-1, with D perhaps TRBD1 or TRBD2 (8 bases each). CDR3 size: 17 residues. Trimming pared 4 bases from V and 9 bases from J, leaving 28 bases between. Germline V gene sequence: CDR1 SQVTM, CDR2 ANQGSEA. In nucleotides, the CDR3 is TGCAGCGTTGCGGGGGGGCGGTCGGGGGACAGGTTTAGTGAGCAGTTCTTC. Amino acids: CSVAGGRSGDRFSEQFF.

V gene TRBV5-1 combines with J gene TRBJ1-3, with D maybe TRBD1 (6 bases). CDR1 SGHRS and CDR2 YFSETQ come from the germline V gene. V lost 0 bases and J 4 bases, leaving 11 bases between the germline ends. The CDR3 covers 15 residues. CDR3 region: CASSLDGTPGNTIYF. CDR3 nucleotide sequence: TGCGCCAGCAGCTTGGACGGGACACCCGGAAACACCATATATTTT.

This clone was recorded a few times. The chain is built from TRBV5-1 and TRBJ2-7; D is uncertain. Germline V lookup: CDR1 SGHRS, CDR2 YFSETQ. V shed 4 bases and J shed 2 bases, with 10 bases lying between them. This CDR3 comprises 13 residues. CDR3 DNA: TGCGCCAGCAGCCCCTCGACCCCCTACGAGCAGTACTTC. Amino acids: CASSPSTPYEQYF.

The gene calls are TRBV18 and TRBJ1-1; no definite D call. CDR3 length equals 13 residues. The V end lost 2 bases, the J end lost 4 bases, and 8 bases lay between the germline ends. Germline V gives CDR1 KGHSH, CDR2 LQKENI. The CDR3 is CASSPRSGTEAFF. The CDR3, as DNA: TGTGCCAGCTCACCAAGATCGGGCACTGAAGCTTTCTTT. Together with reference TRBV18 and TRBJ1-1, the CDR3 gives the full variable domain: NAGVMQNPRHLVRRRGQEARLRCSPMKGHSHVYWYRQLPEEGLKFMVYLQKENIIDESGMPKERFSAEFPKEGPSILRIQQVVRGDSAAYFCASSPRSGTEAFFGQGTRLTVV.